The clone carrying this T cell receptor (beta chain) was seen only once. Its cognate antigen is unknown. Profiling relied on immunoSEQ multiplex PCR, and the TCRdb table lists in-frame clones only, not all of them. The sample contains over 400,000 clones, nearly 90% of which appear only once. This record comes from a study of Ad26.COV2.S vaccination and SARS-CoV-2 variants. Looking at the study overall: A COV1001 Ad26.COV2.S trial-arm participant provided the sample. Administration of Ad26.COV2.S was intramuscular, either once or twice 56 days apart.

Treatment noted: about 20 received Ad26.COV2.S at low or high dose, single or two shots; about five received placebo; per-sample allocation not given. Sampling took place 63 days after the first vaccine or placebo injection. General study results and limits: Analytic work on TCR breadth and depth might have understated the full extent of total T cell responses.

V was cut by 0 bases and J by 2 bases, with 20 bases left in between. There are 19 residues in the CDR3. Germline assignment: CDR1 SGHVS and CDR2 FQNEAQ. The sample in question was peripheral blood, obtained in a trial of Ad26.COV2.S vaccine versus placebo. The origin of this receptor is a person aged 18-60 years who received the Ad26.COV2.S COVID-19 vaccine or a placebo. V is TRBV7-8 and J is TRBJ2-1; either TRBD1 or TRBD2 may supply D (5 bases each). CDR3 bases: TGTGCCAGCAGCTTAGCACATGGTGGTCGGTGGGGACCCTACAATGAGCAGTTCTTC. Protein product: CASSLAHGGRWGPYNEQFF.